A single sample gave rise to the 19 T cell receptor beta chains below, sequenced in a study of cytomegalovirus exposure and HLA in healthy donors. Primers for the PCR totalled 60 Vbeta and 13 Jbeta. Assay: immunoSEQ multiplex PCR; the TCRdb copy retains only in-frame clones and omits some. Found here are roughly 150,000 clones, 65% to 80% of them singletons; the top ten hold around 7%. The sample consisted of PBMCs. The receptors were sampled from a woman aged 40 to 50 in good health and CMV-seropositive.

CDR3 DNA: TGTGCCAGCAGTCCCCCGGGGTATGGCTACACCTTC. Its translation: CASSPPGYGYTF. The chain uses TRBV28 and TRBJ1-2; D ambiguous. V dropped 5 bases and J dropped 5 bases, with 9 bases sitting between them. The CDR3 length is 12 residues. Per the germline V gene, CDR1 is MDHEN and CDR2 is SYDVKM.

This clone appeared a few times. The chain joins TRBV7-9 to TRBJ1-1, with a weak D call TRBD1 (6 bases). Trimming took off 4 bases at V and 4 bases at J, with 16 bases between the two ends. The CDR3 is made up of 15 amino acids. Per the germline V gene, CDR1 is SEHNR and CDR2 is FQNEAQ (reference sequence). In DNA form, the CDR3 reads TGTGCCAGCAGCTCAGGCGAGACAGGTTTCACTGAAGCTTTCTTT. Its translation is CASSSGETGFTEAFF.

The chain joins TRBV7-8 to TRBJ2-2; no firm D call. V shed 4 bases and J shed 3 bases, with 9 bases lying between them. CDR1 SGHVS and CDR2 FQNEAQ come from the germline V gene. There are 14 residues in the CDR3. This CDR3 reads CASSYIYYTGELFF. CDR3 DNA: TGTGCCAGCAGCTATATTTACTACACCGGGGAGCTGTTTTTT.

The chain employs TRBV7-9 and TRBJ1-1; TRBD1 agrees at 7 bases. This CDR3 comprises 15 residues. Germline V gene lookup returns CDR1 SEHNR and CDR2 FQNEAQ (reference sequence). Trimming at V came to 7 bases and at J to 3 bases, leaving 11 bases not matched to a gene. The CDR3 spells CASTLKVQGDTEAFF. DNA of the CDR3: TGTGCCAGCACCCTAAAGGTCCAGGGGGACACTGAAGCTTTCTTT.

The V call is TRBV19, the J call TRBJ1-2; D ambiguous. This CDR3 has 13 amino acids. V gave up 1 base and J gave up 10 bases, with 13 bases separating them. Germline-derived CDR1 and CDR2 are LNHDA and SQIVND (reference sequence). DNA of the CDR3: TGTGCCAGTAGTATAGGATCCCGGGGAAACTACACCTTC. Translating gives CASSIGSRGNYTF. The full variable domain, in which reference TRBV19 and TRBJ1-2 provide the parts outside the CDR3, is DGGITQSPKYLFRKEGQNVTLSCEQNLNHDAMYWYRQDPGQGLRLIYYSQIVNDFQKGDIAEGYSVSREKKESFPLTVTSAQKNPTAFYLCASSIGSRGNYTFGSGTRLTVV.

This clone is a singleton in its sample. This chain connects TRBV30 to TRBJ2-1; TRBD2 aligns across 11 bases. The CDR3 consists of 16 residues. J gave up 3 bases and V 4 bases, and 8 bases lay outside the gene matches. CDR1 is GTSNPN and CDR2 is SVGIG in the germline V gene (reference sequence). Here the CDR3 reads CAWKVLGTSGYNEQFF. The CDR3 DNA is TGTGCCTGGAAAGTCTTGGGGACTAGCGGCTACAATGAGCAGTTCTTC.

This clone turned up a few times. This chain uses TRBV14 with TRBJ2-5; 7 nucleotides match TRBD1. Germline loops: CDR1 SGHDN, CDR2 FVKESK. The CDR3 runs 14 residues. Losses at the gene ends were 2 bases for V and 5 bases for J; bases not matched to a gene: 5. CDR3 DNA: TGTGCCAGCAGCCAATTAGGACAGGAGGAGACCCAGTACTTC. Amino acid sequence: CASSQLGQEETQYF.

V and J are TRBV6-5 and TRBJ1-2; D remains ambiguous. In germline, CDR1 is MNHEY, CDR2 SVGAGI. CDR3 size: 15 residues. The ends were cut back, 0 bases at V and 2 bases at J, with 10 bases in the middle. CDR3 in amino acids: CASSYSPEPNYGYTF. In nucleotides, the CDR3 is TGTGCCAGCAGTTACTCTCCAGAACCGAACTATGGCTACACCTTC.

This chain connects TRBV20-1 to TRBJ1-4; D call uncertain. V shed 6 bases and J shed 10 bases, with 12 bases lying between them. Germline V CDR1 and CDR2: DFQATT, SNEGSKA (reference sequence). This CDR3 has 11 amino acids. The CDR3 coding sequence is TGCAGTGCAGAGTCTGGTGGAAAACTGTTTTTT. Translated, it gives CSAESGGKLFF.

This chain links TRBV2 with TRBJ2-7, with D tentatively TRBD1 (5 bases). The CDR3 totals 13 residues. Trimming took off 3 bases at V and 3 bases at J, with 9 bases between the two ends. CDR1 and CDR2 from the germline V gene are SNHLY and FYNNEI. CDR3 sequence: CASSDSGIYEQYF. DNA for the CDR3: TGTGCCAGCAGTGATTCAGGGATCTACGAGCAGTACTTC.

The chain couples TRBV30 to TRBJ1-6; tentatively, D is TRBD1 (5 bases). In germline, CDR1 is GTSNPN, CDR2 SVGIG (reference sequence). With 8 bases removed from V and 7 bases from J, the gap between germline ends came to 21 bases. The CDR3 runs to 15 residues. DNA for the CDR3: TGTGCCGAGCGATCAAGGGGCGGTAGGAATTCACCCCTCCACTTT. It is translated as CAERSRGGRNSPLHF. The variable domain in full, completed from reference TRBV30 and TRBJ1-6, reads SQTIHQWPATLVQPVGSPLSLECTVEGTSNPNLYWYRQAAGRGLQLLFYSVGIGQISSEVPQNLSASRPQDRQFILSSKKLLLSDSGFYLCAERSRGGRNSPLHFGNGTRLTVT.

Here the CDR3 DNA reads TGTGCCAGCAGCTTGTCCGGGACAGGGCTCACTGAAGCTTTCTTT. Its translation: CASSLSGTGLTEAFF. The rearrangement links TRBV7-9 to TRBJ1-1; TRBD1 agrees at 9 bases. From germline, CDR1 is SEHNR and CDR2 FQNEAQ (reference sequence). The CDR3 has 15 amino acids. The ends lost 3 bases at V and 4 bases at J; junction bases unmatched: 6. The entire variable domain, with the rest obtained from reference TRBV7-9 and TRBJ1-1, is as follows: DTGVSQNPRHKITKRGQNVTFRCDPISEHNRLYWYRQTLGQGPEFLTYFQNEAQLEKSRLLSDRFSAERPKGSFSTLEIQRTEQGDSAMYLCASSLSGTGLTEAFFGQGTRLTVV.

The chain links TRBV5-1 to TRBJ2-1, with 8 nucleotides matching TRBD1. The CDR3 length is 14 residues. The germline V gene has CDR1 SGHRS and CDR2 YFSETQ. J was trimmed by 6 bases and V by 3 bases; bases with no gene match: 5. CDR3 region: CASSSGQVGNEQFF. DNA for the CDR3: TGCGCCAGCAGCTCGGGACAGGTCGGCAATGAGCAGTTCTTC.

This chain uses TRBV27 with TRBJ2-3; D unclear. The CDR3 has 14 residues. The V gene lost 2 bases and the J gene lost 2 bases, with 8 bases spanning the gap. Looked up from germline, CDR1 is MNHEY and CDR2 is SMNVEV (reference sequence). DNA of the CDR3: TGTGCCAGCAGTTTAGATACACCCACAGATACGCAGTATTTT. Its protein is CASSLDTPTDTQYF.

The table lists this clone with a count of one. This chain joins TRBV30 and TRBJ1-1; tentatively, D is TRBD1 (5 bases). Germline loops: CDR1 GTSNPN, CDR2 SVGIG (reference sequence). V shed 3 bases and J shed 4 bases, with 18 bases lying between them. The CDR3 length is 15 residues. The CDR3: CAWSRGEGKGTEAFF. The CDR3 DNA reads TGTGCCTGGAGCCGTGGGGAGGGGAAGGGCACTGAAGCTTTCTTT.

This clone has only one observation. The chain recombines TRBV6-5 with TRBJ2-5; the match to TRBD2 covers 9 bases. Gene TRBJ2-7 matches the end of the DNA better, so the J call may be wrong. The CDR3 consists of 13 residues. In germline, CDR1 is MNHEY, CDR2 SVGAGI. Here the CDR3 reads CASRSSGVREQYF. In DNA, the CDR3 is TGTGCCAGCAGATCTAGCGGGGTACGCGAGCAGTACTTC.

The chain links TRBV2 to TRBJ2-1; no clear D. Germline CDR1 and CDR2: SNHLY and FYNNEI. Trimming took off 8 bases at V and 4 bases at J, with 15 bases between the two ends. This CDR3 comprises 14 residues. CDR3 protein: CASSIRHDYNEQFF. The CDR3 coding sequence is TGTGCCAGCTCCATACGACATGATTACAATGAGCAGTTCTTC.

This rearrangement joins TRBV6-5 to TRBJ1-1; D may be TRBD1 (5 bases). V dropped 6 bases and J dropped 5 bases, with 19 bases sitting between them. The CDR3 loop spans 15 amino acids. Germline V CDR1 and CDR2: MNHEY, SVGAGI. The CDR3 sequence is CASSRLLFGGTEAFF. CDR3 DNA sequence: TGTGCCAGCAGCCGCCTCCTCTTCGGGGGAACTGAAGCTTTCTTT.

V gene TRBV4-1 combines with J gene TRBJ2-3; D call uncertain. Germline V CDR1 and CDR2: MGHRA, YSYEKL. Trimming shortened V by 1 base and J by 6 bases, and 11 bases separated the two germline ends. This CDR3 has 14 residues. Written as DNA, the CDR3 is TGCGCCAGCAGCCAAGGGCCGCAGTGGGATACGCAGTATTTT. This gives the protein CASSQGPQWDTQYF.